This T cell receptor (beta chain) stems from a study of blood T cell repertoires in COVID-19. CDR1 and CDR2 (germline): MNHEY, SVGAGI. The CDR3 covers 15 residues. V was cut by 0 bases and J by 2 bases, with 10 bases left in between. Sequenced by immunoSEQ multiplex PCR; TCRdb stores in-frame clones only, minus some. The sample shows 13,000 or so clones, roughly 89% of them seen only once. Sequenced input: peripheral blood. J is TRBJ1-2 and V is TRBV6-5; maybe TRBD1 (5 bases). The clonotype comes from a human donor with active COVID-19. The donor label of this sample is uncertain. As DNA, the CDR3 is TGTGCCAGCAGTTACTCCAATCAGGGAAACTATGGCTACACCTTC. This sequence encodes CASSYSNQGNYGYTF.